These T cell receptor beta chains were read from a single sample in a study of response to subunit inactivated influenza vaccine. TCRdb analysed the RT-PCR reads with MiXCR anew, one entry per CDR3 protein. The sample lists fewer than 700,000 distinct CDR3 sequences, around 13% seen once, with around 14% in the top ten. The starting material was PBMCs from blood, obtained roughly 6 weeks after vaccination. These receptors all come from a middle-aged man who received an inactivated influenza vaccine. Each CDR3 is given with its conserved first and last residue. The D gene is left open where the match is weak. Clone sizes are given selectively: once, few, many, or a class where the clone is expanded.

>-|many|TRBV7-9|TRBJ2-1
TGTGCCAGCAGCGACAGCGTGGAGCAGTTCTTC
CASSDSVEQFF
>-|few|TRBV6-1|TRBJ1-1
TGTGCCAGCGCCCAGGATGTGAACACTGAAGCTTTCTTT
CASAQDVNTEAFF
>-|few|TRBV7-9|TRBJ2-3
TGTGCCAGCAGCCCAGACTGGACAGATACGCAGTATTTT
CASSPDWTDTQYF
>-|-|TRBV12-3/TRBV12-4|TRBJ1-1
TGTGCCAGCAGATCCAGGAACATGAACACTGAAGCTTTCTTT
CASRSRNMNTEAFF
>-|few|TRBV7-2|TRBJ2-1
TGTGCCAGCAGCTTAACGCCTGTGCCCTACAATGAGCAGTTCTTC
CASSLTPVPYNEQFF
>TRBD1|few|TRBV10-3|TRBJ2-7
TGTGCCATCAGCAATCGAAGGACAGGGGACTACGAGCAGTACTTC
CAISNRRTGDYEQYF
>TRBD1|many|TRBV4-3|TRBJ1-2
TGCGCCAGCAGCCAAAGGTTAACAGGGGTTGGTGGCTACACCTTC
CASSQRLTGVGGYTF
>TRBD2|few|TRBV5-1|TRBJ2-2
TGCGCCAGCAGCTTGGCCGCTAGCGGGAGACTCCTCCGGGAGCTGTTTTTT
CASSLAASGRLLRELFF
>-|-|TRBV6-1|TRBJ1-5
TGTGCCAGCAGACCGTATAGCAATCAGCCCCAGCATTTT
CASRPYSNQPQHF
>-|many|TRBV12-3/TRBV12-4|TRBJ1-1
TGTGCCAGCAGTTTAGTTAACACCAACACTGAAGCTTTCTTT
CASSLVNTNTEAFF
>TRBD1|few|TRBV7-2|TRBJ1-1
TGTGCCAGCAGACCAGCCAGGGGGATCCTCACTGAAGCTTTCTTT
CASRPARGILTEAFF
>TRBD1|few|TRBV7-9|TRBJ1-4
TGTGCCAGCAGCCAGGGGGGGAGCTCTAATGAAAAACTGTTTTTT
CASSQGGSSNEKLFF
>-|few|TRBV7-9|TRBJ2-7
TGTGCCAGCAGCTTAGATGCTTTTAGAGGCTACATTTTC
CASSLDAFRGYIF
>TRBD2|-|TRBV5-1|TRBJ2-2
TGCGCCAGCAGCTTGGAGACTAGCGTAACAAACACCGGGGAGCTGTTTTTT
CASSLETSVTNTGELFF
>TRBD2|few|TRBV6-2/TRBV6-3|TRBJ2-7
TGTGCCAGCAGTCCCGGACTAGCGGTCCCAGAGCAGTACTTC
CASSPGLAVPEQYF
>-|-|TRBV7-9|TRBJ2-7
TGTGCCAGCAGCTTTAATAAGGGGCAGTACTTC
CASSFNKGQYF
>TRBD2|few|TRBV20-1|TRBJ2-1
TGCAGTGCCGTTCGGACTAGCGGGATTCGAGAGGGTGAGCAGTTCTTC
CSAVRTSGIREGEQFF
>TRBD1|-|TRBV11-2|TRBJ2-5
TGTGCCAGCAGCTTAGGGCAGGGGGCGGTGAAGACCCAGTACTTC
CASSLGQGAVKTQYF
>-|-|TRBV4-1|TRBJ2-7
TGCGCCAGCAGCCAAGTGGCTGGAGACCGCGAGCAGTACTTC
CASSQVAGDREQYF
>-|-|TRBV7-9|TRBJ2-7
TGTGCCAGCAGCCCCAGTGGCCTGGGTAAGCTTCGGTACGAGCAGTACTTC
CASSPSGLGKLRYEQYF
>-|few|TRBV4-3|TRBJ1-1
TGCGCCAGCAGCCAGATCAGCGGGGGCTCGAACACTGAAGCTTTCTTT
CASSQISGGSNTEAFF
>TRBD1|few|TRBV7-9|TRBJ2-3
TGTGCCAGCAGGCCCGGACAGGGGGCAACAGATACGCAGTATTTT
CASRPGQGATDTQYF
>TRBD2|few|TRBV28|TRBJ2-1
TGTGCCAGCAGATATACTAGCGGGAGGGCCCCGAATGAGCAGTTCTTC
CASRYTSGRAPNEQFF
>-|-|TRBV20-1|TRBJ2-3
TGCAGTGCTAGAGATGTGGGACCCCTTTCCCCAGATACGCAGTATTTT
CSARDVGPLSPDTQYF
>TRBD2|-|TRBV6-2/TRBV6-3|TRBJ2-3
TGTGCCAGCAGGGTAGCGGGAGTGGTTACAGATACGCAGTATTTT
CASRVAGVVTDTQYF
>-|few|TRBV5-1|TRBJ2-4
TGCGCCAGCAGCTTGGCCGGGACGGAGGACAACATTCAGTACTTC
CASSLAGTEDNIQYF
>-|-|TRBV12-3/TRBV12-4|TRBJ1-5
TGTGCCAGCAGTTTTGGGGGTCGGCAGCCCCAGCATTTT
CASSFGGRQPQHF
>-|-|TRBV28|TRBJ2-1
TGTGCCAGCAGGACAGGAAGAGAGCAGTTCTTC
CASRTGREQFF
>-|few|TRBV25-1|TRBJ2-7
TGTGCCAGCAGTGCGCGGGACCTGCGCTGGTTCTGCTACGAGCAGTACTTC
CASSARDLRWFCYEQYF
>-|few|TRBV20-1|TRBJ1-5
TGCAGTGCTAGGACCGGGACCATAAATCAGCCCCAGCATTTT
CSARTGTINQPQHF
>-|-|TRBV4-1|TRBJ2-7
TGCGCCAGCAGCCAAGTACCGGCGGGTCGGGCCTACGAGCAGTACTTC
CASSQVPAGRAYEQYF
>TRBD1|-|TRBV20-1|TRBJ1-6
TGCAGTGCTAGAGCCCCGGGACAGCATAATTCACCCCTCCACTTT
CSARAPGQHNSPLHF
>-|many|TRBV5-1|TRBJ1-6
TGCGCCAGCAGCGGAGGGGACGGCCTAGGACCCCTCCACTTT
CASSGGDGLGPLHF
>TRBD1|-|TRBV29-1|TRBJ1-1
TGCAGCGGAATGGACAGGCAGAACACTGAAGCTTTCTTT
CSGMDRQNTEAFF
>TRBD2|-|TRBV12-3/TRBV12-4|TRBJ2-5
TGTGCCAGCAGTGCCCCGGGACTAGCGGGAGTAGAGACCCAGTACTTC
CASSAPGLAGVETQYF